This record covers a single TCR beta chain. This clonotype has just a few counts. Its antigen remains unidentified. No base quality values were provided; no much bigger clone lies one nucleotide off. The data were taken from a study of T-cell reconstitution after alpha-beta-depleted transplantation in children (dated by TCRdb to 2016 to 2017). A note on the overall study: Using TCR repertoire profiling, the study quantitatively followed how T-cell immune reconstitution unfolded in children after TCRalphabeta/CD19-depleted allogeneic hematopoietic cell transplantation.

Library construction relied on PCR. Sequenced using an Illumina HiSeq 2500. To normalize quantification of the TCRbeta repertoire, the TCR libraries were built with molecular barcoding that relied on unique molecular identifiers. TCRdb's own reprocessing of the public reads used fastp at Q25 and MiXCR and kept productive beta chains. Under each unique CDR3 protein, matching rows form one entry showing the most common genes and DNA. For this sample the table gives about 690,000 distinct CDR3 sequences, of which 16% were detected only once. The top ten clonotypes cover 1.1% of the sample. Sequenced here: PBMCs from the stem cell graft donor, sampled from the stem cell graft. This sequence was found in a human donor who donated a stem cell graft to a child with acute myeloid leukemia.

The CDR3 sequence is CASSLGSYSNQPQHF. The DNA is as follows: TGTGCCAGCAGCTTGGGGTCTTATAGCAATCAGCCCCAGCATTTT. This chain joins TRBV11-2 to TRBJ1-5; the D gene lacks a confident call. As encoded in the germline V gene, CDR1 is SGHAT while CDR2 is FQNNGV. V and J are truncated by 3 bases and 0 bases respectively, leaving an intervening sequence of 9 bases. The CDR3 holds 15 amino acids from the cysteine to the phenylalanine. Only CDR3 DNA remains: 45 bases, in frame from the first base. With the portions outside the CDR3 filled from the reference TRBV11-2 and TRBJ1-5 genes, the complete variable region becomes EAGVAQSPRYKIIEKRQSVAFWCNPISGHATLYWYQQILGQGPKLLIQFQNNGVVDDSQLPKDRFSAERLKGVDSTLKIQPAKLEDSAVYLCASSLGSYSNQPQHFGDGTRLSIL.